These 16 T cell receptor beta chains were all obtained from the same sample, sequenced in a study of blood T cells in healthy people across ages. A second PCR of 7 to 11 cycles used a sample-barcoded 5' primer and a J-beta primer mix. TCRdb recomputed calls from the 5' RACE reads with MiXCR, one row per CDR3 protein. Seen here are approximately 2,000,000 distinct CDR3 sequences, roughly 43% observed once, and the top ten hold approximately 22%. The source material was blood. Source of these receptors: a human donor in good health.

This clonotype was seen a few times. The gene calls are TRBV12-3 or TRBV12-4 and TRBJ1-6, with TRBD1 as a possible D gene (6 bases). Trimming took 1 base from V and 3 from J, leaving 13 bases between them. The CDR3 totals 17 residues. The CDR3 reads CASSLGARGNYNSPLHF. DNA of the CDR3: TGTGCCAGCAGTTTAGGCGCCAGGGGTAACTATAATTCACCCCTCCACTTT.

This chain links TRBV10-3 with TRBJ2-4; D not certain. TRBJ2-7 matches the DNA end more closely, so the J call is doubtful. The CDR3 covers 17 residues. Germline V gene sequence: CDR1 ENHRY, CDR2 SYGVKD. CDR3 DNA: TGTGCCATCAGTGAAGTCGGAAAAATTAAACCCTTATACGAGCAGTACTTC. Translating gives CAISEVGKIKPLYEQYF.

The gene calls are TRBV7-2 and TRBJ1-6, with unresolved D. CDR1 and CDR2 (germline): SGHTA, FQGNSA. V was trimmed by 2 bases and J by 13 bases, leaving 12 bases between them. This CDR3 contains 13 residues. CDR3 coding DNA: TGTGCCAGCAGCTTAAATCTTCGGGAGCCCCTCCACTTT. As protein: CASSLNLREPLHF. Supplemented by reference TRBV7-2 and TRBJ1-6, the full variable domain reads GAGVSQSPSNKVTEKGKDVELRCDPISGHTALYWYRQSLGQGLEFLIYFQGNSAPDKSGLPSDRFSAERTGGSVSTLTIQRTQQEDSAVYLCASSLNLREPLHFGNGTRLTVT.

The table lists this clonotype with a few counts. The chain couples TRBV19 to TRBJ2-3; D tentatively reads TRBD1 or TRBD2 (6 bases each). Germline V gene lookup returns CDR1 LNHDA and CDR2 SQIVND (reference sequence). The V end was cut by 0 bases, the J end by 7 bases, with 8 bases between. This CDR3 spans 13 amino acids. CDR3 residues: CASSIEGGNTQYF. In DNA form, the CDR3 reads TGTGCCAGTAGTATAGAAGGGGGGAATACGCAGTATTTT.

The rearrangement uses TRBV6-5 and TRBJ2-4; D is undetermined. In germline, CDR1 is MNHEY, CDR2 SVGAGI. This CDR3 spans 14 amino acids. The V end was cut by 7 bases, the J end by 4 bases, with 14 bases between. The CDR3 DNA reads as TGTGCCAGCACAACCGCAGGTGGAAAAAACATTCAGTACTTC. This sequence encodes CASTTAGGKNIQYF.

The J gene is TRBJ2-5, the V gene TRBV20-1, with D possibly being TRBD2 (7 bases). The better agreement between TRBJ2-7 and the DNA end casts doubt on the J call. The CDR3 length is 13 residues. Germline CDR1 DFQATT, CDR2 SNEGSKA (reference sequence). CDR3 in amino acids: CSAASGGAYEQYF. The CDR3 nucleotides are TGCAGTGCGGCCAGTGGGGGGGCATACGAGCAGTACTTC.

V and J are TRBV29-1 and TRBJ2-1; 8 bases map to TRBD1. J was trimmed by 4 bases and V by 7 bases; bases with no gene match: 15. From germline, CDR1 is SQVTM and CDR2 ANQGSEA. The CDR3 runs 16 residues. The CDR3 loop reads CSAKTGVDNLYNEQFF. As DNA, the CDR3 is TGCAGCGCAAAGACAGGGGTCGACAACTTGTACAATGAGCAGTTCTTC.

This clonotype was observed a few times. V usage is TRBV20-1 and J usage is TRBJ2-5, with a weak D call TRBD2 (6 bases). Germline CDR1 DFQATT, CDR2 SNEGSKA (reference sequence). The CDR3 is made up of 13 amino acids. The V end lost 4 bases, the J end lost 7 bases, and 16 bases lay between the germline ends. The CDR3 loop reads CSAITGGSGTQYF. The CDR3 DNA reads as TGCAGTGCTATAACCGGGGGTTCAGGGACCCAGTACTTC.

In regard to this clonotype: A junction end diverges from the germline sequence, so it may reflect a read error. The rearrangement links TRBV28 to TRBJ1-1; maybe TRBD1 (5 bases). CDR3 length equals 14 residues. CDR1 is MDHEN, CDR2 SYDVKM, per germline. In DNA form, the CDR3 reads TGCGCCAGCACTATAGGGGAGGGGTACACTGAAGCTTTCTTT. Translated: CASTIGEGYTEAFF.

This chain connects TRBV12-3 or TRBV12-4 to TRBJ2-3, with 14 positions matching TRBD2. This CDR3 region has 15 residues. V lost 5 bases, J lost 7 bases, and 5 bases stayed unmatched. The CDR3 region is CASSRTSGGLNTQYF. The CDR3 coding sequence is TGTGCCAGCAGTCGGACTAGCGGGGGGTTGAATACGCAGTATTTT.

This clonotype was seen a few times. The rearrangement links TRBV20-1 to TRBJ2-5; D remains unclear. Germline CDR1 DFQATT, CDR2 SNEGSKA (reference sequence). The V end lost 3 bases, the J end lost 5 bases, and 10 bases lay between the germline ends. The CDR3 is made up of 12 amino acids. CDR3 DNA: TGCAGTGCTAGGGTGGGCAGTGAGACCCAGTACTTC. Protein sequence: CSARVGSETQYF.

The genes are TRBV5-1 and TRBJ1-2, with D tentatively TRBD1 (5 bases). The CDR3 length is 16 residues. The germline gives CDR1 SGHRS, CDR2 YFSETQ. Trimming removed 0 bases at V and 7 bases at J, with 19 bases between. CDR3 DNA: TGCGCCAGCAGCTTGGCCCCCCGTAAATGGGACGGTGGCTACACCTTC. Encoded protein: CASSLAPRKWDGGYTF.

The DNA for the CDR3 is TGTGCCAGCAGTTCCCGTCGGCCCCAGCAGTATTTT. It codes for CASSSRRPQQYF. The V call is TRBV28, the J call TRBJ2-3; D not certain. CDR3 length: 12 residues. V lost 4 bases and J lost 11, with 13 bases in between. The germline V gene has CDR1 MDHEN and CDR2 SYDVKM.

This clonotype occurred a few times. This chain links TRBV4-2 with TRBJ2-7; the match to TRBD2 covers 9 bases. V lost 1 base to trimming and J lost 2 bases; unmatched junction nucleotides: 3. CDR1 is LGHNA, CDR2 YNFKEQ, per germline. The CDR3 extends over 15 amino acids. The CDR3 here is CASSQGTSEAYEQYF. DNA for the CDR3: TGTGCCAGCAGCCAAGGGACTAGCGAAGCCTACGAGCAGTACTTC.

This clonotype appeared a few times. The chain employs TRBV29-1 and TRBJ1-2; D is possibly TRBD1 (5 bases). V was shortened by 4 bases and J by 2 bases, with 11 bases between the two germline ends. In germline, CDR1 is SQVTM, CDR2 ANQGSEA. The CDR3 covers 13 residues. CDR3 bases: TGCAGCGTTGTCGGGGGGGAGAACTATGGCTACACCTTC. Protein product: CSVVGGENYGYTF.

This chain links TRBV5-1 with TRBJ1-1; no reliable D call. The CDR3 is made up of 14 amino acids. V was clipped by 4 bases and J by 0 bases, with 10 bases between them. Germline CDR1 reads SGHRS; CDR2 reads YFSETQ. The CDR3 loop reads CASSKRLMNTEAFF. CDR3 sequence (DNA): TGCGCCAGCAGCAAACGACTGATGAACACTGAAGCTTTCTTT.